One and the same sample provided the 25 T cell receptor beta chains below, sequenced in a study of molecular identifiers for immune sequencing clone quantification. A single record per CDR3 protein comes from TCRdb applying MiXCR to the PCR reads. The table shows 250,000 to 400,000 distinct CDR3 sequences, with 20% to 25% occurring only once. The sample consisted of naive CD8+ T cells from blood, with Jurkat cell RNA spiked in. Subset specified: FACS-sorted CD8+CD4-CCR7+CD45RA+ naive T cells. These receptors all come from a human donor in good health. Some libraries in this study had Jurkat cell RNA spiked in.

This clonotype showed up just a few times. The chain uses TRBV2 and TRBJ2-4; the D gene is possibly TRBD2 (5 bases). The germline gives CDR1 SNHLY, CDR2 FYNNEI. The CDR3 is 12 amino acids. Trimming stripped 3 bases from V and 6 bases from J, with 6 bases between. CDR3 loop: CASSDAGNIQYF. The CDR3 region has the DNA TGTGCCAGCAGTGACGCGGGAAACATTCAGTACTTC.

As for this clonotype: This could be a read error, since a much larger clone is one nucleotide away. Here the CDR3 omits its conserved ending phenylalanine or tryptophan, so a read error is the likely source. The chain uses TRBV20-1 and TRBJ2-1; no clear D. Trimming took off 2 bases at V and 10 bases at J, with 12 bases between the two ends. CDR1 DFQATT and CDR2 SNEGSKA come from the germline V gene (reference sequence). CDR3 length: 12 amino acids. As DNA, the CDR3 is TGCAGTGCTAGATCACCGCGTGGGGAGCAGTTCCTC. Protein: CSARSPRGEQFL.

This clonotype turned up a few times. The V gene is TRBV4-3, the J gene TRBJ2-4; D call uncertain. This CDR3 has 14 residues. The V gene's germline CDR1 is LGHNA and CDR2 YSLEER. Trimming stripped 1 base from V and 7 bases from J, with 11 bases between. The CDR3 sequence is CASSQGPLANIQYF. The CDR3 bases are TGCGCCAGCAGCCAAGGTCCCCTGGCGAACATTCAGTACTTC.

In regard to this clonotype: This may stem from a read error, because a much larger clone lies one nucleotide away. This sequence joins TRBV14 and TRBJ2-2; TRBD2 might be the D (6 bases). In germline, CDR1 is SGHDN, CDR2 FVKESK. The CDR3 contains 17 residues. V gave up 3 bases and J gave up 4 bases, with 18 bases separating them. CDR3 DNA: TGTGCCAGCAGCCACAGGCCGGGGGTGTTGAGCACCGGGGAGCTGTTTTTT. It yields the protein CASSHRPGVLSTGELFF.

This clonotype turned up a few times. The gene calls are TRBV27 and TRBJ2-3, with TRBD2 as a possible D gene (6 bases). CDR3 length: 16 amino acids. CDR1 and CDR2 (germline): MNHEY, SMNVEV (reference sequence). Trimming shortened V by 0 bases and J by 4 bases, and 14 bases separated the two germline ends. The DNA for the CDR3 is TGTGCCAGCAGTTTATCCCCCGGGGGTGGGGCAGATACGCAGTATTTT. As protein: CASSLSPGGGADTQYF.

At least ten counts were recorded for this clonotype. DNA of the CDR3: TGTGCCAGCAGCTCCTGGGCAGCTGGATTTGAAGCTTTCTTT. Its protein is CASSSWAAGFEAFF. The chain employs TRBV12-3 or TRBV12-4 and TRBJ1-1; no clear D gene. This CDR3 region has 14 residues. V was shortened by 6 bases and J by 7 bases, with 18 bases between the two germline ends.

In its sample, this clonotype was seen many times. V is TRBV5-1 and J is TRBJ2-7; 9 bases are a match to TRBD2. Trimming cost V 7 bases and J 7 bases; bases outside gene matches: 12. CDR1 and CDR2 (germline): SGHRS, YFSETQ. CDR3 size: 14 residues. The CDR3 nucleotides read TGCGCCAGCCGTGATAGCGGGAGATGGAGTGAGCAGTACTTC. It yields the protein CASRDSGRWSEQYF.

This clonotype was counted ten times or more. The rearrangement joins TRBV20-1 to TRBJ2-7; no clear D. The V end lost 0 bases, the J end lost 7 bases, and 10 bases lay between the germline ends. Germline V gene sequence: CDR1 DFQATT, CDR2 SNEGSKA (reference sequence). The CDR3 is 12 amino acids. The CDR3 loop is CSAREVGGEQYF. CDR3 DNA sequence: TGCAGTGCTAGAGAGGTCGGTGGGGAGCAGTACTTC.

The table lists this clonotype with many counts. The chain uses TRBV20-1 and TRBJ2-3; D remains ambiguous. The CDR3 extends over 15 amino acids. Germline values: CDR1 DFQATT, CDR2 SNEGSKA (reference sequence). Between the trimmed V and J ends, which lost 3 bases and 2 bases, there was a span of 15 bases. CDR3 region: CSASDSDLTTDTQYF. CDR3 nucleotide sequence: TGCAGTGCTAGTGACTCGGACCTGACCACAGATACGCAGTATTTT.

This clonotype was picked up many times. The V gene is TRBV9, the J gene TRBJ2-1; D might be TRBD1 (5 bases). V lost 4 bases and J 14 bases, leaving 19 bases between the germline ends. Germline V gene sequence: CDR1 SGDLS, CDR2 YYNGEE. This CDR3 comprises 13 residues. CDR3 amino acids: CASSSSSPGWKFF. Written as DNA, the CDR3 is TGTGCCAGCAGCTCCAGTAGTCCAGGGTGGAAGTTCTTC.

A note on this clonotype: Sequence at one end of the junction differs from germline and may be a read error. The CDR3 reads CASSWVTGDNEQLF. The CDR3 region has the DNA TGTGCCAGCAGCTGGGTTACAGGGGACAATGAGCAGCTCTTC. J is TRBJ2-1 and V is TRBV3-1; 7 nucleotides agree with TRBD1. The germline gives CDR1 LGHDT, CDR2 YNNKEL (reference sequence). This CDR3 contains 14 residues.

A single count supports this clonotype. This may come from a read error, since a much larger clone is one base off. This chain links TRBV6-5 with TRBJ1-1, with D perhaps matching TRBD1 (5 bases). V was trimmed by 8 bases and J by 3 bases, leaving 19 bases between them. CDR3 length equals 15 residues. The germline V gene encodes CDR1 MNHEY and CDR2 SVGAGI. This chain's CDR3 is CASYAGLAWDTEAFF. The CDR3, as DNA: TGTGCCAGCTATGCGGGGCTGGCCTGGGACACTGAAGCTTTCTTT.

This clonotype was observed many times. The chain couples TRBV29-1 to TRBJ2-1; D is ambiguous. CDR1 and CDR2 from the germline V gene are SQVTM and ANQGSEA. The ends were cut back, 1 base at V and 7 bases at J, with 20 bases in the middle. The CDR3 runs to 16 residues. The CDR3 protein is CSVEGLWSVLGNEQFF. The CDR3 DNA follows: TGCAGCGTTGAAGGCTTGTGGTCAGTCCTAGGGAATGAGCAGTTCTTC.

In its sample, this clonotype was seen many times. This chain joins TRBV28 and TRBJ1-5; no definite D call. This CDR3 has 15 amino acids. The V end lost 5 bases, the J end lost 0 bases, and 11 bases lay between the germline ends. Germline V CDR1 and CDR2: MDHEN, SYDVKM. The CDR3 DNA is TGTGCCAGCAGTGCTCAGGCTATTAGCAATCAGCCCCAGCATTTT. Translating gives CASSAQAISNQPQHF.

This clonotype was picked up many times. The rearrangement uses TRBV7-9 and TRBJ2-5; D is ambiguous. The V gene's germline CDR1 is SEHNR and CDR2 FQNEAQ (reference sequence). The V and J ends lost 1 base and 4 bases respectively, with 13 bases between them. The CDR3 sequence is 15 residues long. The CDR3 spells CASSLEGTGGETQYF. CDR3 sequence (DNA): TGTGCCAGCAGCTTAGAGGGAACGGGCGGAGAGACCCAGTACTTC.

Comment on this clonotype: At one end, the junction sequence differs from germline, possibly due to a read error. The V call is TRBV30, the J call TRBJ2-7, with D uncertain. The CDR3 runs to 13 residues. CDR1 and CDR2 (germline): GTSNPN, SVGIG (reference sequence). CDR3 sequence (DNA): TGTGCCCGGAGTGGGGTCGTCTCCTACGAGCAGTACTTC. Translation gives CARSGVVSYEQYF.

This clonotype was counted between two and nine times. The chain joins TRBV4-3 to TRBJ2-7; 10 nucleotides line up with TRBD1. Germline V CDR1 and CDR2: LGHNA, YSLEER. Unmatched junction bases numbered 5, after V lost 3 bases and J lost 3 bases. This CDR3 contains 15 residues. The DNA for the CDR3 is TGCGCCAGCAGCCAGCAGACAGGGGGCCACTACGAGCAGTACTTC. Translation gives CASSQQTGGHYEQYF.

This clonotype has ten or more counts. This chain uses TRBV14 with TRBJ1-3; tentatively, D is TRBD1 (5 bases). Trimming removed 4 bases from V and 0 bases from J, with 13 bases in between. This CDR3 region has 16 residues. The germline V gene encodes CDR1 SGHDN and CDR2 FVKESK. CDR3 sequence reads: CASSPTQGPSGNTIYF. CDR3 nucleotide sequence: TGTGCCAGCAGCCCTACCCAGGGACCCTCTGGAAACACCATATATTTT.

The chain is built from TRBV27 and TRBJ2-1, with D hard to call. There are 16 residues in the CDR3. Germline-derived CDR1 and CDR2 are MNHEY and SMNVEV (reference sequence). Trimming stripped 0 bases from V and 4 bases from J, with 13 bases between. The DNA for the CDR3 is TGTGCCAGCAGTTTATCTGGCTTCTTACTATACAATGAGCAGTTCTTC. Its protein is CASSLSGFLLYNEQFF.

Concerning this clonotype: This clone may be a read error of a much larger clone one base away. The gene calls are TRBV7-9 and TRBJ2-5, with no clear D. Germline lookup yields CDR1 SEHNR and CDR2 FQNEAQ (reference sequence). The CDR3 consists of 12 residues. V lost 7 bases and J 3 bases, leaving 9 bases between the germline ends. The CDR3 DNA is TGTGCCAGCATCGGACGGGAAGAGACCCAGTACTTC. Protein: CASIGREETQYF.

This clonotype has more than one count but fewer than ten. The rearrangement uses TRBV19 and TRBJ2-7, with 8 nucleotides matching TRBD1. The CDR3 contains 14 residues. V was pared by 7 bases and J by 6 bases, with 11 bases of the junction left unmatched. Per the germline V gene, CDR1 is LNHDA and CDR2 is SQIVND (reference sequence). This CDR3 reads CASTVDQGAFEQYF. CDR3 coding DNA: TGTGCCAGTACCGTGGATCAGGGGGCTTTCGAGCAGTACTTC.

A remark on this clonotype: The junction departs from the called germline gene at one end, perhaps through a read error. The genes are TRBV12-3 or TRBV12-4 and TRBJ2-5, with D maybe TRBD1 (6 bases). CDR3 length equals 15 residues. CDR3 sequence (DNA): TGTGCCAGCAGTTACCAACAGGGATTCGGTGAGACCCTGTACTTC. Amino acid sequence: CASSYQQGFGETLYF.

This chain's CDR3 is CASRKQGAETEAFF. Here the CDR3 DNA reads TGTGCCAGCAGGAAACAGGGGGCCGAAACTGAAGCTTTCTTT. This chain joins TRBV3-1 and TRBJ1-1; TRBD1 matches at 9 bases. Trimming at V came to 6 bases and at J to 5 bases, leaving 7 bases not matched to a gene. The CDR3 is 14 amino acids. Germline V gene data show CDR1 as LGHDT and CDR2 as YNNKEL (reference sequence). Looking up the rest from reference TRBV3-1 and TRBJ1-1 gives the full variable domain: DTAVSQTPKYLVTQMGNDKSIKCEQNLGHDTMYWYKQDSKKFLKIMFSYNNKELIINETVPNRFSPKSPDKAHLNLHINSLELGDSAVYFCASRKQGAETEAFFGQGTRLTVV.

The chain couples TRBV28 to TRBJ2-2; 9 bases match TRBD1. The CDR3 has 15 amino acids. J gave up 6 bases and V 7 bases, and 9 bases lay outside the gene matches. Germline CDR1 reads MDHEN; CDR2 reads SYDVKM. The CDR3 DNA sequence: TGTGCCAGCAACCCACGGACAGGGGTACCCGGGGAGCTGTTTTTT. Amino acids: CASNPRTGVPGELFF.

Many counts were recorded for this clonotype. CDR3 region: CASSMMDNNQPQHF. The DNA for the CDR3 is TGTGCCAGTAGTATGATGGACAACAATCAGCCCCAGCATTTT. The J gene is TRBJ1-5, the V gene TRBV19; the D gene is possibly TRBD1 (5 bases). Between the trimmed V and J ends, which lost 3 bases and 3 bases, there was a span of 9 bases. Germline values: CDR1 LNHDA, CDR2 SQIVND (reference sequence). The CDR3 sequence is 14 residues long.